The 29 T cell receptor beta chains below were found in one sample sequenced in a study of blood T cell repertoires in COVID-19 (dated by TCRdb to 2018 to 2021). The library was obtained by the immunoSEQ multiplex PCR assay. This is the immuneACCESS table as TCRdb keeps it, with only in-frame sequences that have V and J called. A part of the clones is gone; compared with another copy, unresolved V genes explain less than half, and the rest is unexplained. For this sample the table gives some 260,000 clones, of which about 90% were detected only once. Around 6% of the sample is held by the ten biggest clonotypes. Material for sequencing was PBMCs or T cells enriched from blood (not recorded which). Every receptor here comes from a woman in her thirties with acute COVID-19.

This clone was recorded once. The rearrangement links TRBV2 to TRBJ2-1; 8 nucleotides agree with TRBD2. The CDR3 is 15 amino acids. CDR1 and CDR2 (germline): SNHLY, FYNNEI. With V trimmed by 4 bases and J by 2 bases, 4 bases remained unmatched. The CDR3: CASSGAGGTYNEQFF. CDR3 in DNA: TGTGCCAGCAGTGGGGCGGGGGGCACCTACAATGAGCAGTTCTTC.

This clone was observed a few times. The chain has TRBV9 and TRBJ1-3; D is undetermined. The CDR3 is 15 residues long. Germline-derived CDR1 and CDR2 are SGDLS and YYNGEE. V lost 0 bases and J lost 0, with 7 bases in between. The CDR3 sequence is CASSVGSSSGNTIYF. CDR3 coding DNA: TGTGCCAGCAGCGTAGGGTCGAGCTCTGGAAACACCATATATTTT.

This clone was picked up a small number of times. This chain joins TRBV5-1 and TRBJ2-2; D is possibly TRBD1 (6 bases). The CDR3 is made up of 14 amino acids. Between the trimmed V and J ends, which lost 0 bases and 7 bases, there was a span of 10 bases. Germline V lookup: CDR1 SGHRS, CDR2 YFSETQ. CDR3 protein: CASSLAAGVGELFF. DNA for the CDR3: TGCGCCAGCAGCTTGGCCGCAGGGGTCGGGGAGCTGTTTTTT. Full variable domain (remainder filled in from reference TRBV5-1 and TRBJ2-2): KAGVTQTPRYLIKTRGQQVTLSCSPISGHRSVSWYQQTPGQGLQFLFEYFSETQRNKGNFPGRFSGRQFSNSRSEMNVSTLELGDSALYLCASSLAAGVGELFFGEGSRLTVL.

V usage is TRBV2 and J usage is TRBJ1-5; no clear D. The CDR3 consists of 13 residues. V was trimmed by 3 bases and J by 3 bases, leaving 6 bases between them. Germline V lookup: CDR1 SNHLY, CDR2 FYNNEI. The DNA for the CDR3 is TGTGCCAGCAGTGACAGGTTCAATCAGCCCCAGCATTTT. Its translation is CASSDRFNQPQHF. Based on the CDR3 plus reference TRBV2 and TRBJ1-5, the full variable domain is EPEVTQTPSHQVTQMGQEVILRCVPISNHLYFYWYRQILGQKVEFLVSFYNNEISEKSEIFDDQFSVERPDGSNFTLKIRSTKLEDSAMYFCASSDRFNQPQHFGDGTRLSIL.

This clone was seen once. The CDR3 loop is CASTQAGAWNEQFF. The CDR3 region has the DNA TGTGCCAGCACTCAAGCGGGAGCTTGGAATGAGCAGTTCTTC. This rearrangement joins TRBV27 to TRBJ2-1; 8 positions agree with TRBD2. The ends lost 7 bases at V and 7 bases at J; junction bases unmatched: 9. This CDR3 spans 14 amino acids. From germline, CDR1 is MNHEY and CDR2 SMNVEV (reference sequence).

The rearrangement links TRBV19 to TRBJ1-5; D remains ambiguous. V lost 7 bases and J lost 3, with 16 bases in between. The CDR3 has 15 residues. Germline CDR1 LNHDA, CDR2 SQIVND (reference sequence). The CDR3 protein is CASIGEGYDNQPQHF. DNA of the CDR3: TGTGCCAGTATCGGCGAGGGCTATGACAATCAGCCCCAGCATTTT.

The chain couples TRBV14 to TRBJ2-5, with 12 positions matching TRBD2. CDR3 size: 15 residues. Per the germline V gene, CDR1 is SGHDN and CDR2 is FVKESK. V lost 4 bases and J lost 5; bases outside the gene matches: 5. The CDR3 sequence is CASSLGLAGFETQYF. The CDR3 region has the DNA TGTGCCAGCAGCCTGGGACTAGCGGGTTTTGAGACCCAGTACTTC.

The chain uses TRBV29-1 and TRBJ2-7; D uncertain. Germline-derived CDR1 and CDR2 are SQVTM and ANQGSEA. Trimming took off 3 bases at V and 5 bases at J, with 14 bases between the two ends. This CDR3 contains 13 residues. CDR3 sequence: CSVENGFLDEQYF. The CDR3 region has the DNA TGCAGCGTTGAGAACGGGTTTTTGGACGAGCAGTACTTC.

The chain carries TRBV2 and TRBJ2-3, with TRBD1 matching over 7 bases. The junction had 4 bases not matched to a gene; V was cut back by 7 bases and J by 0 bases. Germline CDR1 and CDR2: SNHLY and FYNNEI. The CDR3 is made up of 14 amino acids. For the CDR3, the DNA is TGTGCCAGCACCGAACAGGGGAGCACAGATACGCAGTATTTT. Amino acids: CASTEQGSTDTQYF. The full variable domain, its missing parts supplied by reference TRBV2 and TRBJ2-3, is EPEVTQTPSHQVTQMGQEVILRCVPISNHLYFYWYRQILGQKVEFLVSFYNNEISEKSEIFDDQFSVERPDGSNFTLKIRSTKLEDSAMYFCASTEQGSTDTQYFGPGTRLTVL.

The chain has TRBV9 and TRBJ2-1, with TRBD2 matching 10 bases. The V segment lost 7 bases and the J segment 5 bases; nucleotides outside the gene matches: 6. The CDR3 runs 14 residues. In germline, CDR1 is SGDLS, CDR2 YYNGEE. The CDR3 sequence is CASQSGGANNEQFF. The CDR3 coding sequence is TGTGCCAGCCAGAGCGGGGGGGCGAACAATGAGCAGTTCTTC.

The CDR3 DNA follows: TGTGCCAGCAGTGAACCGACATACTACGAGCAGTACTTC. It codes for CASSEPTYYEQYF. The chain links TRBV6-1 to TRBJ2-7, with D hard to call. The germline CDR1 and CDR2 sequences are MNHNS and SASEGT. Trimming shortened V by 2 bases and J by 3 bases, and 8 bases separated the two germline ends. CDR3 length equals 13 residues.

This chain uses TRBV29-1 with TRBJ1-1; 7 bases align to TRBD1. The J segment lost 0 bases and the V segment lost 6 bases, leaving 7 bases of the junction unmatched. Per germline, CDR1 SQVTM and CDR2 ANQGSEA. The CDR3 is 14 amino acids. The CDR3 DNA is TGCAGCGTAATACCGGGACAGCTGAACACTGAAGCTTTCTTT. It encodes CSVIPGQLNTEAFF.

The gene calls are TRBV5-5 and TRBJ2-7; 9 bases map to TRBD2. In germline, CDR1 is SGHKS, CDR2 YYEKEE (reference sequence). V lost 4 bases to trimming and J lost 2 bases; unmatched junction nucleotides: 4. The CDR3 is made up of 14 amino acids. The CDR3 region has the DNA TGTGCCAGCAGCCTAGCGGGACCCGCCTACGAGCAGTACTTC. Its protein is CASSLAGPAYEQYF.

The chain is built from TRBV15 and TRBJ1-3, with D uncertain. The CDR3 is 15 residues long. Germline V lookup: CDR1 LNHNV, CDR2 YYDKDF (reference sequence). Trimming removed 0 bases from V and 3 bases from J, with 9 bases in between. DNA for the CDR3: TGTGCCACCAGCAGAGATCAGTCAGTTGGAAACACCATATATTTT. It yields the protein CATSRDQSVGNTIYF.

The CDR3 nucleotides read TGCGCCAGCAGTGAGAGACAAGCCTACGAGCAGTACTTC. Encoded protein: CASSERQAYEQYF. The V and J genes are TRBV10-2 and TRBJ2-7, with unresolved D. Germline V CDR1 and CDR2: WSHSY, SAAADI. The length of the CDR3 is 13 residues. V lost 2 bases, J lost 2 bases, and 7 bases lay in between.

The CDR3 bases are TGTGCCATCAGGGGGGGTACAGGATTGTATGGCTACACCTTC. This sequence encodes CAIRGGTGLYGYTF. V usage is TRBV10-3 and J usage is TRBJ1-2; a weak D match, TRBD1 (5 bases). Germline CDR1 ENHRY, CDR2 SYGVKD. The CDR3 is 14 residues long. Trimming stripped 6 bases from V and 5 bases from J, with 16 bases between.

The V and J genes are TRBV6-5 and TRBJ1-5; TRBD1 matches at 7 bases. The CDR3 covers 15 residues. The germline gives CDR1 MNHEY, CDR2 SVGAGI. V trimming: 7 bases; J trimming: 3 bases; junction bases outside the gene matches: 9. CDR3 sequence reads: CASKNSGTDNQPQHF. In nucleotides, the CDR3 is TGTGCCAGCAAGAATAGCGGGACAGACAATCAGCCCCAGCATTTT.

The chain uses TRBV14 and TRBJ2-7; TRBD1 matches 8 bases. Per germline, CDR1 SGHDN and CDR2 FVKESK. V lost 4 bases to trimming and J lost 2 bases; unmatched junction nucleotides: 10. There are 16 residues in the CDR3. The CDR3, as DNA: TGTGCCAGCAGCCGGATGGTATCGGGACAGGCCTACGAGCAGTACTTC. Protein: CASSRMVSGQAYEQYF. Filled out from reference TRBV14 and TRBJ2-7, the complete variable domain reads EAGVTQFPSHSVIEKGQTVTLRCDPISGHDNLYWYRRVMGKEIKFLLHFVKESKQDESGMPNNRFLAERTGGTYSTLKVQPAELEDSGVYFCASSRMVSGQAYEQYFGPGTRLTVT.

The rearrangement joins TRBV5-1 to TRBJ2-3; TRBD1 aligns across 9 bases. Losses at the gene ends were 4 bases for V and 1 base for J; bases not matched to a gene: 10. Per germline, CDR1 SGHRS and CDR2 YFSETQ. This CDR3 is built from 17 residues. Written as DNA, the CDR3 is TGCGCCAGCAGCCAGGGACAGGGTCGGAGCCGCACAGATACGCAGTATTTT. This encodes CASSQGQGRSRTDTQYF.

V gene TRBV29-1 combines with J gene TRBJ2-5; TRBD1 is a possible D gene (6 bases). Trimming stripped 0 bases from V and 1 base from J, with 12 bases between. Germline CDR1 SQVTM, CDR2 ANQGSEA. CDR3 length: 15 residues. In DNA, the CDR3 is TGCAGCGTTGAAGATCGGCAGGGGCTCCAAGAGACCCAGTACTTC. Its protein product is CSVEDRQGLQETQYF.

The genes are TRBV28 and TRBJ1-1; 8 bases align to TRBD1. CDR1 MDHEN and CDR2 SYDVKM come from the germline V gene. Unmatched junction bases numbered 12, after V lost 6 bases and J lost 3 bases. The CDR3 has 16 residues. DNA for the CDR3: TGTGCCAGCAGGCTGGAAGGAGGACAGGGTGACACTGAAGCTTTCTTT. Translation: CASRLEGGQGDTEAFF.

V gene TRBV13 combines with J gene TRBJ1-5; perhaps TRBD1 as D (6 bases). The CDR3 spans 15 residues. Germline V lookup: CDR1 PRHDT, CDR2 FYEKMQ (reference sequence). Trimming pared 0 bases from V and 1 base from J, leaving 7 bases between. The CDR3: CASSLGRGSNQPQHF. The CDR3 DNA sequence: TGTGCCAGCAGCTTAGGCAGGGGCAGCAATCAGCCCCAGCATTTT.

This chain links TRBV7-9 with TRBJ1-5; D is unclear. The V end lost 5 bases, the J end lost 6 bases, and 8 bases lay between the germline ends. The germline V gene has CDR1 SEHNR and CDR2 FQNEAQ (reference sequence). CDR3 length: 12 residues. CDR3 nucleotide sequence: TGTGCCAGCAGCCACCCAGGTCAGCCCCAGCATTTT. The encoded protein is CASSHPGQPQHF.

The V gene is TRBV28, the J gene TRBJ1-5; a possible D gene is TRBD1 (5 bases). Germline V gene lookup returns CDR1 MDHEN and CDR2 SYDVKM. This CDR3 has 15 residues. V was clipped by 7 bases and J by 5 bases, with 18 bases between them. This CDR3 is CASTQTGALHQPQHF. The CDR3 DNA reads as TGTGCCAGCACCCAAACAGGAGCCCTACATCAGCCCCAGCATTTT.

This chain links TRBV7-3 with TRBJ1-2; D is perhaps TRBD1 (6 bases). Germline loops: CDR1 SGHTA, CDR2 FQGTGA. The length of the CDR3 is 16 residues. V gave up 1 base and J gave up 6 bases, with 18 bases separating them. As DNA, the CDR3 is TGTGCCAGCAGCTTAAGGGGCGGACAGTCAACGGATGGCTACACCTTC. Protein product: CASSLRGGQSTDGYTF.

This sequence joins TRBV3-1 (or the pseudogene TRBV3-2) and TRBJ2-3; 9 nucleotides match TRBD2. This CDR3 comprises 18 residues. V lost 0 bases to trimming and J lost 2 bases; unmatched junction nucleotides: 9. CDR1 and CDR2 (germline): LGHDT, YNNKEL (reference sequence). CDR3 in amino acids: CASSQDLPAGGVTDTQYF. In nucleotides, the CDR3 is TGTGCCAGCAGCCAAGATTTGCCAGCGGGGGGCGTCACAGATACGCAGTATTTT.

The chain recombines TRBV3-1 (or the pseudogene TRBV3-2) with TRBJ2-5, with D perhaps matching TRBD1 (6 bases). The CDR3 has 14 residues. Per the germline V gene, CDR1 is LGHDT and CDR2 is YNNKEL (reference sequence). V dropped 0 bases and J dropped 5 bases, with 10 bases sitting between them. The CDR3 region is CASSQDLRGETQYF. CDR3 bases: TGTGCCAGCAGCCAAGATCTAAGGGGGGAGACCCAGTACTTC.

This chain uses TRBV15 with TRBJ1-2; D not certain. This CDR3 is 13 amino acids long. Trimming took 6 bases from V and 2 from J, leaving 10 bases between them. Germline V gene sequence: CDR1 LNHNV, CDR2 YYDKDF (reference sequence). In DNA form, the CDR3 reads TGTGCCACCAGTTCGACGGAGAACTATGGCTACACCTTC. Protein: CATSSTENYGYTF.

The chain couples TRBV30 to TRBJ2-7; no reliable D call. Germline V gene data show CDR1 as GTSNPN and CDR2 as SVGIG (reference sequence). This CDR3 region has 13 residues. The V gene lost 3 bases and the J gene lost 2 bases, with 11 bases spanning the gap. The CDR3 DNA reads TGTGCCTGGAGCCCGGTTGATCCCTACGAGCAGTACTTC. It encodes CAWSPVDPYEQYF.